These 19 T cell receptor beta chains came from one sample sequenced in a study of blood T cell repertoires in COVID-19. Sequenced by immunoSEQ multiplex PCR; TCRdb stores in-frame clones only, minus some. The top ten clones hold under 15% of a sample with around 230,000 clones, 80% to 85% of them seen once. Sequenced material: peripheral blood. The receptors were sampled from an older woman with active or convalescent COVID-19.

This clone showed up just a few times. The chain couples TRBV5-1 to TRBJ1-1, with a tentative D call TRBD1 (6 bases). Trimming left V 0 bases short and J 7 bases short, with 10 bases between. This CDR3 comprises 13 residues. CDR1 and CDR2 from the germline V gene are SGHRS and YFSETQ. CDR3 region: CASSLVEGGEAFF. In DNA, the CDR3 is TGCGCCAGCAGCTTGGTTGAAGGGGGTGAAGCTTTCTTT.

V usage is TRBV6-4 and J usage is TRBJ1-2; 8 bases line up with TRBD1. Germline-derived CDR1 and CDR2 are MRHNA and SNTAGT. J was trimmed by 7 bases and V by 6 bases; bases with no gene match: 10. CDR3 length: 14 amino acids. The CDR3 sequence: CASSPDRASGGYTF. CDR3 sequence (DNA): TGTGCCAGCAGCCCGGACAGGGCATCTGGTGGCTACACCTTC.

The V and J genes are TRBV7-2 and TRBJ1-6; 9 bases agree with TRBD1. Germline V lookup: CDR1 SGHTA, CDR2 FQGNSA. The CDR3 covers 15 residues. Germline trimming cut 3 bases from V and 10 bases from J; bases unmatched to any gene: 7. CDR3 protein: CASSFSGQGLSPLHF. Written as DNA, the CDR3 is TGTGCCAGCAGCTTCTCAGGACAGGGGCTATCACCCCTCCACTTT. The complete variable domain, with remaining parts taken from reference TRBV7-2 and TRBJ1-6, reads GAGVSQSPSNKVTEKGKDVELRCDPISGHTALYWYRQSLGQGLEFLIYFQGNSAPDKSGLPSDRFSAERTGGSVSTLTIQRTQQEDSAVYLCASSFSGQGLSPLHFGNGTRLTVT.

The V and J genes are TRBV11-2 and TRBJ2-7; a possible D gene is TRBD1 (5 bases). The CDR3 is 12 amino acids. Germline assignment: CDR1 SGHAT and CDR2 FQNNGV. The V and J ends lost 5 bases and 1 base respectively, with 6 bases between them. The CDR3 here is CASSRTSYEQYF. The CDR3 DNA is TGTGCCAGCAGCCGGACATCCTACGAGCAGTACTTC.

CDR3 amino acids: CASSQDTGARGQDTQYF. DNA of the CDR3: TGCGCCAGCAGCCAAGATACGGGAGCCAGGGGGCAAGATACGCAGTATTTT. The gene calls are TRBV4-3 and TRBJ2-3; TRBD1 matches at 8 bases. The CDR3 covers 17 residues. V lost 0 bases, J lost 5 bases, and 10 bases stayed unmatched. Looked up from germline, CDR1 is LGHNA and CDR2 is YSLEER.

This rearrangement joins TRBV7-9 to TRBJ2-5, with 11 positions matching TRBD2. J gave up 1 base and V 5 bases, and 12 bases lay outside the gene matches. The CDR3 runs to 18 residues. Germline CDR1 SEHNR, CDR2 FQNEAQ (reference sequence). CDR3 residues: CASSPDRLAGGRQETQYF. The CDR3 nucleotides are TGTGCCAGCAGCCCCGACCGCCTAGCGGGGGGCCGCCAAGAGACCCAGTACTTC. Full variable domain (missing parts from reference TRBV7-9 and TRBJ2-5): DTGVSQNPRHKITKRGQNVTFRCDPISEHNRLYWYRQTLGQGPEFLTYFQNEAQLEKSRLLSDRFSAERPKGSFSTLEIQRTEQGDSAMYLCASSPDRLAGGRQETQYFGPGTRLLVL.

This chain connects TRBV6-6 to TRBJ2-7, with D perhaps matching TRBD2 (5 bases). Germline lookup yields CDR1 MNHNY and CDR2 SVGAGI (reference sequence). Trimming shortened V by 2 bases and J by 3 bases, and 14 bases separated the two germline ends. The CDR3 totals 15 residues. CDR3 loop: CASSYTSRESYEQYF. CDR3 sequence (DNA): TGTGCCAGCAGTTACACCTCGAGGGAGAGCTACGAGCAGTACTTC.

V is TRBV19 and J is TRBJ2-7; D call uncertain. The CDR3 is made up of 14 amino acids. Germline CDR1 LNHDA, CDR2 SQIVND (reference sequence). The V end lost 3 bases, the J end lost 0 bases, and 9 bases lay between the germline ends. As DNA, the CDR3 is TGTGCCAGTAGTATGGCCCAGAACTCCTACGAGCAGTACTTC. Translated: CASSMAQNSYEQYF. Drawing the rest from reference TRBV19 and TRBJ2-7, the complete variable domain is DGGITQSPKYLFRKEGQNVTLSCEQNLNHDAMYWYRQDPGQGLRLIYYSQIVNDFQKGDIAEGYSVSREKKESFPLTVTSAQKNPTAFYLCASSMAQNSYEQYFGPGTRLTVT.

V usage is TRBV10-2 and J usage is TRBJ1-5; D uncertain. The CDR3 extends over 14 amino acids. Germline lookup yields CDR1 WSHSY and CDR2 SAAADI. The V end lost 3 bases, the J end lost 2 bases, and 8 bases lay between the germline ends. CDR3 protein: CASSDPSGNQPQHF. The CDR3 DNA reads TGCGCCAGCAGTGATCCCTCGGGCAATCAGCCCCAGCATTTT.

This clone came up a few times. V usage is TRBV18 and J usage is TRBJ1-2; maybe TRBD1 (5 bases). Looked up from germline, CDR1 is KGHSH and CDR2 is LQKENI. V lost 3 bases to trimming and J lost 8 bases, with 13 bases between them. This CDR3 contains 13 residues. CDR3 bases: TGTGCCAGCTCACCGCAGGGTGCCGAGGGCTACACCTTC. It translates to CASSPQGAEGYTF.

This sequence joins TRBV20-1 and TRBJ1-2; 7 bases are shared with TRBD1. The germline CDR1 and CDR2 sequences are DFQATT and SNEGSKA (reference sequence). Unmatched junction bases numbered 5, after V lost 3 bases and J lost 4 bases. This CDR3 is built from 13 residues. In DNA form, the CDR3 reads TGCAGTGCTAGTAGGAACAGGGGCTATGGCTACACCTTC. Amino acid sequence: CSASRNRGYGYTF.

The V and J genes are TRBV7-9 and TRBJ2-7; D not resolved. V was shortened by 5 bases and J by 4 bases, with 12 bases between the two germline ends. Germline assignment: CDR1 SEHNR and CDR2 FQNEAQ (reference sequence). CDR3 length: 13 amino acids. For the CDR3, the DNA is TGTGCCAGCAGCGGGCAGACCCCTTACGAGCAGTACTTC. Its translation: CASSGQTPYEQYF. Filled out from reference TRBV7-9 and TRBJ2-7, the complete variable domain reads DTGVSQNPRHKITKRGQNVTFRCDPISEHNRLYWYRQTLGQGPEFLTYFQNEAQLEKSRLLSDRFSAERPKGSFSTLEIQRTEQGDSAMYLCASSGQTPYEQYFGPGTRLTVT.

The chain couples TRBV12-5 to TRBJ1-5; no reliable D call. Trimming cost V 0 bases and J 3 bases, with 12 bases left between them. The CDR3 is 16 amino acids. In germline, CDR1 is LGHNT, CDR2 FRNRAP. The DNA for the CDR3 is TGTGCTAGTGGTTTGGTACTCGGACTGGACAATCAGCCCCAGCATTTT. As protein: CASGLVLGLDNQPQHF.

The chain couples TRBV11-2 to TRBJ2-6; 7 nucleotides line up with TRBD1. The CDR3 is made up of 17 amino acids. Germline V gene data show CDR1 as SGHAT and CDR2 as FQNNGV. V shed 5 bases and J 0 bases; nucleotides not matched to a gene: 7. The CDR3 DNA sequence: TGTGCCAGCAGCGGGACGGGACAGACCTCTGGGGCCAACGTCCTGACTTTC. Its protein is CASSGTGQTSGANVLTF.

The rearrangement joins TRBV2 to TRBJ1-3; the D gene is possibly TRBD1 (6 bases). This CDR3 is 14 amino acids long. The V end lost 4 bases, the J end lost 1 base, and 8 bases lay between the germline ends. Germline V gives CDR1 SNHLY, CDR2 FYNNEI. The CDR3 coding sequence is TGTGCCAGCAGTGCTCAGGGGTCTGGAAACACCATATATTTT. The encoded protein is CASSAQGSGNTIYF.

The chain couples TRBV7-7 to TRBJ2-5, with 11 bases identical to TRBD2. J lost 2 bases, V lost 4 bases, and 6 bases had no gene match. CDR3 length: 16 amino acids. Germline-derived CDR1 and CDR2 are SSHAT and FNYEAQ (reference sequence). CDR3 residues: CASSSQLAGAQETQYF. CDR3 DNA: TGTGCCAGCAGCTCTCAACTAGCGGGGGCTCAAGAGACCCAGTACTTC. Combining the CDR3 with reference TRBV7-7 and TRBJ2-5 gives the whole variable domain GAGVSQSPRYKVTKRGQDVTLRCDPISSHATLYWYQQALGQGPEFLTYFNYEAQPDKSGLPSDRFSAERPEGSISTLTIQRTEQRDSAMYRCASSSQLAGAQETQYFGPGTRLLVL.

This chain uses TRBV2 with TRBJ1-1; TRBD1 matches at 7 bases. The V gene end was trimmed by 11 bases and the J gene end by 3 bases; junction bases not matched to a gene: 6. Germline CDR1 SNHLY, CDR2 FYNNEI. This CDR3 has 12 amino acids. CDR3 nucleotides: TGTGCCGGTAAACAGGGGTACACTGAAGCTTTCTTT. Translating it yields CAGKQGYTEAFF.

V and J are TRBV15 and TRBJ1-3; TRBD1 aligns across 8 bases. The V gene end was trimmed by 3 bases and the J gene end by 3 bases; junction bases not matched to a gene: 4. Germline-derived CDR1 and CDR2 are LNHNV and YYDKDF (reference sequence). The CDR3 runs 15 residues. CDR3 loop: CATSSRGQIGNTIYF. The CDR3 DNA sequence: TGTGCCACCAGCAGCAGGGGGCAGATTGGAAACACCATATATTTT. Using reference TRBV15 and TRBJ1-3 for the parts outside the CDR3, the full variable domain is DAMVIQNPRYQVTQFGKPVTLSCSQTLNHNVMYWYQQKSSQAPKLLFHYYDKDFNNEADTPDNFQSRRPNTSFCFLDIRSPGLGDTAMYLCATSSRGQIGNTIYFGEGSWLTVV.

This chain's CDR3 is CASSLEGLVAGELFF. Here the CDR3 DNA reads TGCGCCAGCAGCTTGGAGGGACTAGTCGCCGGGGAGCTGTTTTTT. The chain combines TRBV5-1 with TRBJ2-2; 8 bases are a match to TRBD2. Germline trimming cut 0 bases from V and 6 bases from J; bases unmatched to any gene: 4. The CDR3 is 15 amino acids. From germline, CDR1 is SGHRS and CDR2 YFSETQ. Full variable domain (remainder filled in from reference TRBV5-1 and TRBJ2-2): KAGVTQTPRYLIKTRGQQVTLSCSPISGHRSVSWYQQTPGQGLQFLFEYFSETQRNKGNFPGRFSGRQFSNSRSEMNVSTLELGDSALYLCASSLEGLVAGELFFGEGSRLTVL.